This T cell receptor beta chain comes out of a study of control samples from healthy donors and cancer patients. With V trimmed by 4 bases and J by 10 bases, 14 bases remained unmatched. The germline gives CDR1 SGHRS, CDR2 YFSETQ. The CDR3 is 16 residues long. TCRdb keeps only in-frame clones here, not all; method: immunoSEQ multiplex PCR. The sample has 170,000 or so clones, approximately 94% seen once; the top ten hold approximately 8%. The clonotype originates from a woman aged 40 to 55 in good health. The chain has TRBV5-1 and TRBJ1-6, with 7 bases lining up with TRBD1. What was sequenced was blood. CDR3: CASSLATGSNGSPLHF. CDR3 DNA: TGCGCCAGCAGCCTGGCGACAGGGTCTAATGGGTCACCCCTCCACTTT. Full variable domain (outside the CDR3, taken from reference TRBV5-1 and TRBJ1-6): KAGVTQTPRYLIKTRGQQVTLSCSPISGHRSVSWYQQTPGQGLQFLFEYFSETQRNKGNFPGRFSGRQFSNSRSEMNVSTLELGDSALYLCASSLATGSNGSPLHFGNGTRLTVT.